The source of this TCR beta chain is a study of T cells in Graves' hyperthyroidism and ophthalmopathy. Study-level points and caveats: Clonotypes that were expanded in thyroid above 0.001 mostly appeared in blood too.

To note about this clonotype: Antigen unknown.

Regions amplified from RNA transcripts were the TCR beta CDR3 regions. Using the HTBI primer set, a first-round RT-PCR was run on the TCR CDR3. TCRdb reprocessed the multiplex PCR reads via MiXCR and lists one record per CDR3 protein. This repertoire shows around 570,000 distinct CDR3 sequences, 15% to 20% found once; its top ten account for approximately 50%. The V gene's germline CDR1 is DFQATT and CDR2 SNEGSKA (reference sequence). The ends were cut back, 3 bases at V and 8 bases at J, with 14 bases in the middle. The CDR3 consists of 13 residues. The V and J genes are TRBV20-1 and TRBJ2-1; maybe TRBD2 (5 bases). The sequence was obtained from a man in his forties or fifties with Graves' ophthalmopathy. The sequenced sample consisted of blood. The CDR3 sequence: CSASLTIGDEQFF. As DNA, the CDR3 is TGCAGTGCTAGTTTGACTATCGGCGATGAGCAGTTCTTC.